The source of this T cell receptor (beta chain) is a study of control samples from healthy donors and cancer patients. Germline V gene lookup returns CDR1 SGHAT and CDR2 FQNNGV. The CDR3 loop spans 16 amino acids. The J segment lost 2 bases and the V segment lost 1 base, leaving 8 bases of the junction unmatched. TCRdb's table, derived via immunoSEQ multiplex PCR, lists solely in-frame clones and lacks some. The sample holds some 150,000 clones, around 90% seen once. The source of this sequence is a man aged 25-40 years in good health. Sequencing was carried out using blood. V is TRBV11-2 and J is TRBJ2-7, with 7 bases that match TRBD1. CDR3 residues: CASSLARVTGAYEQYF. The DNA of the CDR3 is TGTGCCAGCAGCTTAGCTCGAGTCACAGGGGCCTACGAGCAGTACTTC.